These 23 T cell receptor beta chains were sequenced from one sample in a study of shared clonotypes between healthy human individuals. Sequencing used immunoSEQ multiplex PCR; TCRdb keeps in-frame clones, though not all of them. The sample has some 2,500,000 clones, 85% to 95% seen once; the top ten hold 0.37%. Input material: naive CD4+ T cells from PBMCs. Subset here: CD45RA+ positively selected. These TCRs come from a man aged 18 to 29 in good health. Some clones in this sample may be carry-over from other donors' samples.

V usage is TRBV14 and J usage is TRBJ2-1; 8 nucleotides agree with TRBD2. Germline V gene lookup returns CDR1 SGHDN and CDR2 FVKESK. Trimming cost V 0 bases and J 8 bases; bases outside gene matches: 9. CDR3 length equals 16 residues. This CDR3 reads CASSQDRSGRVHEQFF. CDR3 DNA sequence: TGTGCCAGCAGCCAAGATCGGAGCGGGAGAGTCCATGAGCAGTTCTTC.

V usage is TRBV15 and J usage is TRBJ1-1, with D unresolved. Germline assignment: CDR1 LNHNV and CDR2 YYDKDF (reference sequence). V shed 1 base and J shed 3 bases, with 6 bases lying between them. The CDR3 sequence is 13 residues long. CDR3 sequence reads: CATSRAGYTEAFF. The CDR3 nucleotides are TGTGCCACCAGCAGAGCCGGGTACACTGAAGCTTTCTTT.

V gene TRBV5-1 combines with J gene TRBJ1-2; TRBD1 agrees at 7 bases. V lost 4 bases and J lost 4; bases outside the gene matches: 10. The germline CDR1 and CDR2 sequences are SGHRS and YFSETQ. The CDR3 loop spans 15 amino acids. CDR3 sequence reads: CASSQTDRVPYGYTF. In DNA, the CDR3 is TGCGCCAGCAGCCAGACCGACAGGGTTCCCTATGGCTACACCTTC.

This clone was counted once. V gene TRBV19 combines with J gene TRBJ2-5; D is ambiguous. There are 14 residues in the CDR3. Germline V lookup: CDR1 LNHDA, CDR2 SQIVND (reference sequence). V gave up 1 base and J gave up 5 bases, with 11 bases separating them. This chain's CDR3 is CASSIGLPAETQYF. Here the CDR3 DNA reads TGTGCCAGTAGTATAGGGTTGCCGGCGGAGACCCAGTACTTC.

The chain recombines TRBV6-5 with TRBJ2-5; TRBD1 agrees at 8 bases. The CDR3 sequence is 15 residues long. Unmatched junction bases numbered 7, after V lost 6 bases and J lost 1 base. In germline, CDR1 is MNHEY, CDR2 SVGAGI. The CDR3 DNA reads TGTGCCAGCAGGACCGGGACAGGCCTCCAAGAGACCCAGTACTTC. Translated: CASRTGTGLQETQYF.

This clone was detected only once. The chain has TRBV7-2 and TRBJ1-3; 10 bases are a match to TRBD1. Germline trimming cut 7 bases from V and 4 bases from J; bases unmatched to any gene: 10. This CDR3 is built from 16 residues. Germline V gene lookup returns CDR1 SGHTA and CDR2 FQGNSA. The CDR3 sequence is CASTLLGQGIGNTIYF. Here the CDR3 DNA reads TGTGCCAGCACCCTCCTGGGACAGGGGATCGGAAACACCATATATTTT.

The genes are TRBV5-6 and TRBJ1-1; 7 bases match TRBD1. Losses at the gene ends were 0 bases for V and 5 bases for J; bases not matched to a gene: 7. Germline values: CDR1 SGHDT, CDR2 YYEEEE. The CDR3 spans 15 residues. The CDR3 protein is CASSLDPGGRTEAFF. The CDR3, as DNA: TGTGCCAGCAGCTTGGATCCAGGGGGGAGAACTGAAGCTTTCTTT.

Concerning this clone: Distinct nucleotide sequences in the sample also encode this CDR3. The chain joins TRBV29-1 to TRBJ1-5; D is ambiguous. V lost 1 base and J 3 bases, leaving 7 bases between the germline ends. The CDR3 runs 13 residues. CDR1 and CDR2 (germline): SQVTM, ANQGSEA. CDR3 bases: TGCAGCGTTGAAGGCGGGGTCAATCAGCCCCAGCATTTT. It codes for CSVEGGVNQPQHF.

The rearrangement links TRBV5-1 to TRBJ2-1; 9 bases are a match to TRBD1. The V gene's germline CDR1 is SGHRS and CDR2 YFSETQ. V gave up 1 base and J gave up 2 bases; unmatched junction bases: 4. CDR3 length: 16 amino acids. The CDR3 region is CASSLWGQGTYNEQFF. CDR3 DNA: TGCGCCAGCAGCTTGTGGGGACAGGGAACCTACAATGAGCAGTTCTTC. Filled out from reference TRBV5-1 and TRBJ2-1, the complete variable domain reads KAGVTQTPRYLIKTRGQQVTLSCSPISGHRSVSWYQQTPGQGLQFLFEYFSETQRNKGNFPGRFSGRQFSNSRSEMNVSTLELGDSALYLCASSLWGQGTYNEQFFGPGTRLTVL.

The V call is TRBV4-1, the J call TRBJ2-7; 11 positions agree with TRBD2. This CDR3 region has 16 residues. In germline, CDR1 is MGHRA, CDR2 YSYEKL. J was trimmed by 7 bases and V by 1 base; bases with no gene match: 9. CDR3 sequence: CASSQVSTSGTREQYF. The CDR3, as DNA: TGCGCCAGCAGCCAAGTCTCGACTAGCGGGACTAGAGAGCAGTACTTC.

This clone has just one count. The V and J genes are TRBV27 and TRBJ1-4; 10 positions match TRBD1. Per the germline V gene, CDR1 is MNHEY and CDR2 is SMNVEV (reference sequence). With V trimmed by 5 bases and J by 5 bases, 5 bases remained unmatched. The CDR3 is 15 residues long. DNA for the CDR3: TGTGCCAGCAGTGGAAGGGACAGGGGAAATGAAAAACTGTTTTTT. Its protein is CASSGRDRGNEKLFF.

The chain carries TRBV4-3 and TRBJ2-3, with D possibly being TRBD1 or TRBD2 (6 bases each). Germline V gene data show CDR1 as LGHNA and CDR2 as YSLEER. The length of the CDR3 is 22 residues. Between the trimmed V and J ends, which lost 4 bases and 1 base, there was a span of 33 bases. The CDR3 reads CASSPFRDNNIMGGEGTDTQYF. CDR3 DNA: TGCGCCAGCAGCCCTTTCCGGGACAACAATATCATGGGGGGAGAGGGCACAGATACGCAGTATTTT.

The gene calls are TRBV23-1 and TRBJ1-1, with TRBD1 matching 8 bases. TRBV23-1 is placed among ORFs of uncertain function. V shed 2 bases and J 1 base; nucleotides not matched to a gene: 6. This CDR3 has 16 amino acids. The CDR3 is CASSQGDRSPNTEAFF. The CDR3 DNA reads as TGCGCCAGCAGTCAAGGGGACAGGAGCCCGAACACTGAAGCTTTCTTT.

The chain couples TRBV6-1 to TRBJ2-7; TRBD2 matches at 7 bases. Germline values: CDR1 MNHNS, CDR2 SASEGT. CDR3 length: 14 amino acids. The V and J ends lost 8 bases and 1 base, in that order; junction bases with no gene match: 8. The CDR3: CASVDSGKSYEQYF. The CDR3 DNA follows: TGTGCCAGCGTAGACAGCGGGAAGTCCTACGAGCAGTACTTC.

Only one count was recorded for this clone. The genes are TRBV6-4 and TRBJ2-1, with 7 bases matching TRBD2. V gave up 5 bases and J gave up 6 bases; unmatched junction bases: 4. CDR1 is MRHNA, CDR2 SNTAGT, per germline. This CDR3 has 13 amino acids. The DNA of the CDR3 is TGTGCCAGCAGTCCCGGGACTACCAATGAGCAGTTCTTC. Its protein is CASSPGTTNEQFF.

This sequence joins TRBV4-1 and TRBJ2-7; a weak D match, TRBD2 (5 bases). Germline CDR1 reads MGHRA; CDR2 reads YSYEKL. V dropped 0 bases and J dropped 7 bases, with 16 bases sitting between them. CDR3 size: 15 residues. CDR3 region: CASSQEWAFRGEQYF. The CDR3, as DNA: TGCGCCAGCAGCCAAGAGTGGGCTTTCCGCGGGGAGCAGTACTTC.

The chain combines TRBV6-1 with TRBJ2-3; unclear D gene. CDR3 length: 13 residues. Trimming cost V 6 bases and J 2 bases, with 9 bases left between them. The germline V gene has CDR1 MNHNS and CDR2 SASEGT. This CDR3 reads CASRFGHTDTQYF. CDR3 DNA: TGTGCCAGCAGGTTTGGCCACACAGATACGCAGTATTTT.

For the CDR3, the DNA is TGTGCCAGCAGCAGAGACAGGGTGGGCACAGATACGCAGTATTTT. Protein sequence: CASSRDRVGTDTQYF. The chain carries TRBV2 and TRBJ2-3; 7 nucleotides line up with TRBD1. From germline, CDR1 is SNHLY and CDR2 FYNNEI. The CDR3 sequence is 15 residues long. V trimming: 6 bases; J trimming: 1 base; junction bases outside the gene matches: 7. The complete variable domain, with remaining parts taken from reference TRBV2 and TRBJ2-3, reads EPEVTQTPSHQVTQMGQEVILRCVPISNHLYFYWYRQILGQKVEFLVSFYNNEISEKSEIFDDQFSVERPDGSNFTLKIRSTKLEDSAMYFCASSRDRVGTDTQYFGPGTRLTVL.

V usage is TRBV27 and J usage is TRBJ2-1, with D perhaps TRBD2 (6 bases). Between the trimmed V and J ends, which lost 6 bases and 5 bases, there was a span of 11 bases. The V gene's germline CDR1 is MNHEY and CDR2 SMNVEV (reference sequence). The CDR3 has 13 amino acids. This CDR3 is CASRRLEHNEQFF. In nucleotides, the CDR3 is TGTGCCAGCAGGCGACTAGAGCACAATGAGCAGTTCTTC.

About this clone: Different DNA sequences within this sample yield the same CDR3. The rearrangement uses TRBV5-1 and TRBJ2-7; TRBD2 might be the D (6 bases). Germline CDR1 is SGHRS and CDR2 is YFSETQ. The CDR3 runs to 14 residues. V lost 2 bases and J lost 1, with 10 bases in between. CDR3: CASSLVADSYEQYF. In DNA form, the CDR3 reads TGCGCCAGCAGCTTAGTAGCGGATTCCTACGAGCAGTACTTC.

The chain carries TRBV5-1 and TRBJ2-7, with 9 bases that match TRBD1. Per germline, CDR1 SGHRS and CDR2 YFSETQ. J gave up 4 bases and V 3 bases, and 11 bases lay outside the gene matches. The CDR3 runs to 16 residues. The CDR3 sequence: CASSSLPGQGFYEQYF. CDR3 bases: TGCGCCAGCAGCTCGCTTCCGGGACAGGGTTTTTACGAGCAGTACTTC. The variable domain in full, with the rest retrieved from reference TRBV5-1 and TRBJ2-7, is KAGVTQTPRYLIKTRGQQVTLSCSPISGHRSVSWYQQTPGQGLQFLFEYFSETQRNKGNFPGRFSGRQFSNSRSEMNVSTLELGDSALYLCASSSLPGQGFYEQYFGPGTRLTVT.

The CDR3 coding sequence is TGTGCCAGCAGCCCCACAGGGTACCCCTACGAGCAGTACTTC. Its protein product is CASSPTGYPYEQYF. This rearrangement joins TRBV28 to TRBJ2-7, with a tentative D call TRBD1 (6 bases). V shed 6 bases and J shed 2 bases, with 14 bases lying between them. CDR3 length: 14 amino acids. From germline, CDR1 is MDHEN and CDR2 SYDVKM. Full variable domain (missing parts from reference TRBV28 and TRBJ2-7): DVKVTQSSRYLVKRTGEKVFLECVQDMDHENMFWYRQDPGLGLRLIYFSYDVKMKEKGDIPEGYSVSREKKERFSLILESASTNQTSMYLCASSPTGYPYEQYFGPGTRLTVT.

Comment on this clone: Germline is not matched at one junction end, which may reflect a read error. The chain joins TRBV9 to TRBJ2-5, with D perhaps matching TRBD2 (6 bases). This CDR3 has 14 amino acids. Germline assignment: CDR1 SGDLS and CDR2 YYNGEE. CDR3 region: CASNVSGGRETQYF. The CDR3 bases are TGTGCCAGCAACGTAAGCGGTGGGAGGGAGACCCAGTACTTC.